Described below is a single TCR beta chain sequence and its context. This specimen belongs to a study of blood T cell repertoires in COVID-19. Study background: Researchers got acute and convalescent COVID-19 samples from the United States, Italy and Spain. From T cells, B-cell-depleted T cells, or PBMCs came the material, which was cDNA or gDNA.

In the original workflow: Reference gene primer amplification in the assay estimated nucleated cell counts. The protocol was immunoSEQ multiplex PCR, while the TCRdb copy is restricted to in-frame clones and leaves out a portion. The V and J calls and the clone size are those of that table, but D and trimming were determined from the DNA. The table records approximately 47,000 clones, 90% of them present only once. The V and J ends lost 5 bases and 5 bases respectively, with 12 bases between them. The CDR3 covers 13 residues. Germline V lookup: CDR1 SGHTA, CDR2 FQGTGA. The material sequenced was peripheral blood. The V call is TRBV7-3, the J call TRBJ1-1; D unresolved. This clonotype was obtained from a man aged 70 or older with active COVID-19. CDR3 sequence reads: CASSRIPRTEAFF. The CDR3 coding sequence is TGTGCCAGCAGCCGCATACCCCGGACTGAAGCTTTCTTT.